A selection of T cell receptor beta chains follows, all from one sample in a study of control samples from healthy donors and cancer patients. Only in-frame clones appear in the TCRdb table, and some are missing; sequencing was by immunoSEQ multiplex PCR. The table lists roughly 200,000 clones. Material for sequencing was blood. The source is a woman in her 30s in good health. CDR3s include the opening cysteine and the closing phenylalanine or tryptophan. Each record gives: clone size, J gene, V gene, CDR3 protein. Size is omitted from some rows. Given values are once, few, many or a class for expanded clones.

>NA|TRBJ1-2|TRBV28
CASSGGPWGYTF
>NA|TRBJ1-1|TRBV5-1
CASSLALQRDTEAFF
>NA|TRBJ2-7|TRBV20-1
CSSYSYQAQYF
>NA|TRBJ2-7|TRBV27
CASSSPTGGFDEQYF
>NA|TRBJ2-1|TRBV4-2
CASSPHPTNYNEQFF
>NA|TRBJ1-1|TRBV6-5
CASIRPANTEAFF
>NA|TRBJ1-6|TRBV6-5
CASRAASSYNSPLHF
>NA|TRBJ2-5|TRBV6-2/TRBV6-3
CASSLGGRETQYF
>NA|TRBJ1-4|TRBV18
CASSPLVREEKLFF
>NA|TRBJ2-7|TRBV25-1
CASRDTGQPYEQYF
>NA|TRBJ1-5|TRBV28
CASSFRRYSNQPQHF
>NA|TRBJ1-6|TRBV6-6
CASSRDTPQVGSPLHF
>NA|TRBJ2-1|TRBV28
CASSSAGTSRNEQFF
>NA|TRBJ1-1|TRBV28
CASTLPRLNTEAFF
>NA|TRBJ1-2|TRBV9
CASSVMGGGYTF
>NA|TRBJ2-7|TRBV2
CASLGVYEQYF
>NA|TRBJ2-4|TRBV11-2
CASSLRRGLVRAKNIQYF
>NA|TRBJ1-2|TRBV7-3
CASSLSGGGYTF
>NA|TRBJ1-2|TRBV28
CASSSGSYGYTF
>NA|TRBJ2-3|TRBV4-2
CASSSPDRGTDTQYF
>NA|TRBJ1-1|TRBV14
CASSHGTVLRKAFF
>NA|TRBJ2-2|TRBV5-1
CASSPGTGGYTGELFF
>NA|TRBJ2-2|TRBV7-9
CASSLEGVALNTGELFF
>NA|TRBJ2-3|TRBV9
CASSVLAGAFSTDTQYF
>NA|TRBJ1-2|TRBV28
CASSFGGTGGPGGYTF
>NA|TRBJ2-1|TRBV28
CASRAGGGYNEQFF
>NA|TRBJ1-3|TRBV28
CASRADANSGNTIYF
>NA|TRBJ1-2|TRBV27
CASSLIRGKDGYTF
>NA|TRBJ1-5|TRBV7-2
CASSLAQAQPQHF
>NA|TRBJ2-2|TRBV5-1
CASSLSVPGELFF
>NA|TRBJ2-7|TRBV5-4
CASSRLGQGYEQYF
>NA|TRBJ1-5|TRBV6-5
CASGTGGQPQHF
>NA|TRBJ2-5|TRBV9
CASSVGGLAGDQETQYF
>NA|TRBJ2-7|TRBV4-3
CASSQEWAGGYEQYF
>NA|TRBJ1-5|TRBV7-2
CASSLGGANSNQPQHF
>NA|TRBJ2-7|TRBV19
CATKRGYGVDEQYF
>NA|TRBJ2-2|TRBV9
CASSVVGVGELFF
>NA|TRBJ1-4|TRBV7-2
CASSLRRGGREEKLFF
>NA|TRBJ2-3|TRBV28
CASSSPKSTDTQYF
>NA|TRBJ1-6|TRBV10-3
CAISATPSSPLHF
>medium-sized|TRBJ2-1|TRBV6-5
CASEDSSESDEQFF
>NA|TRBJ1-5|TRBV10-2
CASSESRGWGNQPQHF
>NA|TRBJ1-2|TRBV2
CASRAEYGYTF
>NA|TRBJ1-1|TRBV28
CASSLYGPNTEAFF
>NA|TRBJ1-4|TRBV27
CASSLSGYNEKLFF
>NA|TRBJ1-1|TRBV7-8
CASSTQGTGNTEAFF
>NA|TRBJ1-2|TRBV27
CASSTSWGEVSGYTF
>NA|TRBJ2-1|TRBV29-1
CSVSRDRGSSGFF
>NA|TRBJ1-5|TRBV9
CASSVSNRPNQPQHF
>NA|TRBJ1-3|TRBV5-8
CASSSGLLSGNTIYF
>NA|TRBJ2-4|TRBV28
CASSSQYTPGSGDIQYF
>NA|TRBJ1-3|TRBV30
CAWGLTRNTIYF
>NA|TRBJ2-7|TRBV6-2/TRBV6-3
CASSYRGGGSYEQYF
>NA|TRBJ2-5|TRBV5-6
CASSSTIQETQYF
>NA|TRBJ1-1|TRBV7-9
CASSHTGSNTEAFF
>NA|TRBJ1-5|TRBV2
CASTLRGRLNQPQHF
>NA|TRBJ1-2|TRBV7-2
CASRLDSYGYTF
>NA|TRBJ1-5|TRBV6-5
CASTPLWGSNQPQHF
>NA|TRBJ1-2|TRBV6-6
CASSYFPPNYGYTF